One and the same sample provided the 25 T cell receptor beta chains below, sequenced in a study of blood T cell repertoires in COVID-19. TCRdb's copy holds only in-frame clones and misses some; the assay was immunoSEQ multiplex PCR. Among roughly 200,000 clones, about 88% were seen once, and the ten largest hold around 2.7%. The sequencing sample was made of peripheral blood. The source is a man aged 40-50 years with active or convalescent COVID-19.

J is TRBJ2-5 and V is TRBV19; the match to TRBD1 covers 9 bases. This CDR3 is 14 amino acids long. Germline V CDR1 and CDR2: LNHDA, SQIVND (reference sequence). V lost 3 bases to trimming and J lost 5 bases; unmatched junction nucleotides: 4. The CDR3 spells CASSIGQGLETQYF. The CDR3 DNA reads as TGTGCCAGTAGTATCGGACAGGGGCTGGAGACCCAGTACTTC.

The rearrangement joins TRBV5-1 to TRBJ1-1; 7 bases align to TRBD1. Per germline, CDR1 SGHRS and CDR2 YFSETQ. The CDR3 has 14 residues. V shed 0 bases and J 7 bases; nucleotides not matched to a gene: 6. CDR3 loop: CASSLGGTAYEAFF. The DNA for the CDR3 is TGCGCCAGCAGCTTGGGGGGGACAGCCTATGAAGCTTTCTTT.

In DNA, the CDR3 is TGTGCCAGCAGCTTCGGAGGGAACTCTGGGGCCAACGTCCTGACTTTC. Residues: CASSFGGNSGANVLTF. V gene TRBV7-8 combines with J gene TRBJ2-6, with D tentatively TRBD2 (6 bases). Between the trimmed V and J ends, which lost 3 bases and 0 bases, there was a span of 9 bases. CDR1 is SGHVS, CDR2 FQNEAQ, per germline. The CDR3 length is 16 residues.

The DNA of the CDR3 is TGTGCCAGTAGTATGGGGAGGGGCACTGAAGCTTTCTTT. Its protein is CASSMGRGTEAFF. The chain couples TRBV19 to TRBJ1-1; possible D gene TRBD1, 5 bases. The CDR3 runs 13 residues. Trimming removed 3 bases at V and 4 bases at J, with 9 bases between. Germline V gene sequence: CDR1 LNHDA, CDR2 SQIVND (reference sequence). Supplemented by reference TRBV19 and TRBJ1-1, the full variable domain reads DGGITQSPKYLFRKEGQNVTLSCEQNLNHDAMYWYRQDPGQGLRLIYYSQIVNDFQKGDIAEGYSVSREKKESFPLTVTSAQKNPTAFYLCASSMGRGTEAFFGQGTRLTVV.

This clone was counted between two and nine times. J is TRBJ2-1 and V is TRBV6-5; 8 nucleotides line up with TRBD2. CDR1 and CDR2 from the germline V gene are MNHEY and SVGAGI. J lost 1 base, V lost 6 bases, and 5 bases had no gene match. The CDR3 has 15 residues. DNA for the CDR3: TGTGCCAGCAGCATTAGCGGGGAGTCCTACAATGAGCAGTTCTTC. Protein product: CASSISGESYNEQFF.

V and J are TRBV23-1 and TRBJ2-2, with 7 positions matching TRBD1. TRBV23-1 is placed among ORFs of uncertain function. The CDR3 is 11 amino acids. V lost 9 bases to trimming and J lost 8 bases; unmatched junction nucleotides: 3. CDR3 coding DNA: TGCGCCAGAAACAGGGGAGGGGAGCTGTTTTTT. Residues: CARNRGGELFF.

The chain uses TRBV7-3 and TRBJ2-1, with 16 nucleotides matching TRBD2. CDR3 length: 19 residues. The V and J ends lost 5 bases and 4 bases, in that order; junction bases with no gene match: 11. Germline V gene data show CDR1 as SGHTA and CDR2 as FQGTGA. CDR3 in amino acids: CASSARPGLAGGQYNEQFF. In DNA form, the CDR3 reads TGTGCCAGCAGCGCCCGGCCGGGACTAGCGGGGGGGCAATACAATGAGCAGTTCTTC. The full variable domain, in which reference TRBV7-3 and TRBJ2-1 provide the parts outside the CDR3, is GAGVSQTPSNKVTEKGKYVELRCDPISGHTALYWYRQSLGQGPEFLIYFQGTGAADDSGLPNDRFFAVRPEGSVSTLKIQRTERGDSAVYLCASSARPGLAGGQYNEQFFGPGTRLTVL.

V usage is TRBV9 and J usage is TRBJ1-4, with D perhaps matching TRBD1 (5 bases). This CDR3 contains 14 residues. Per germline, CDR1 SGDLS and CDR2 YYNGEE. Trimming took 7 bases from V and 8 from J, leaving 18 bases between them. The CDR3, as DNA: TGTGCCAGCTCCGCTGGGCAGGGTTGGGAAAAACTGTTTTTT. Amino acid sequence: CASSAGQGWEKLFF.

The chain recombines TRBV5-1 with TRBJ1-1; D is undetermined. CDR3 size: 15 residues. Germline CDR1 is SGHRS and CDR2 is YFSETQ. Trimming pared 0 bases from V and 4 bases from J, leaving 13 bases between. Here the CDR3 reads CASSLEAGSFTEAFF. DNA for the CDR3: TGCGCCAGCAGCTTGGAGGCAGGAAGTTTCACTGAAGCTTTCTTT.

The chain carries TRBV28 and TRBJ2-4, with TRBD2 matching 8 bases. Unmatched junction bases numbered 5, after V lost 3 bases and J lost 7 bases. The V gene's germline CDR1 is MDHEN and CDR2 SYDVKM. The CDR3 sequence is 14 residues long. CDR3 residues: CASSLTGGENIQYF. The CDR3 bases are TGTGCCAGCAGTTTGACCGGGGGGGAGAACATTCAGTACTTC.

This chain joins TRBV19 and TRBJ1-6; no clear D gene. V lost 5 bases to trimming and J lost 7 bases, with 12 bases between them. Germline V CDR1 and CDR2: LNHDA, SQIVND (reference sequence). The CDR3 is 14 amino acids. The CDR3 here is CASSYKGGNSPLHF. The CDR3 DNA sequence: TGTGCCAGTAGTTATAAGGGAGGGAATTCACCCCTCCACTTT.

V and J are TRBV6-5 and TRBJ1-2; D may be TRBD1 (6 bases). This CDR3 has 14 amino acids. Germline V gene sequence: CDR1 MNHEY, CDR2 SVGAGI. V gave up 7 bases and J gave up 5 bases, with 17 bases separating them. CDR3 coding DNA: TGTGCCAGCACCAGAGGAGGACAGCTTTATGGCTACACCTTC. Translated: CASTRGGQLYGYTF.

On this clone: Distinct nucleotide sequences in the sample also encode this CDR3. The V gene is TRBV9, the J gene TRBJ1-2, with D tentatively TRBD1 (6 bases). The CDR3 is 13 amino acids. The V and J ends lost 1 base and 8 bases respectively, with 12 bases between them. Germline CDR1 reads SGDLS; CDR2 reads YYNGEE. CDR3 DNA sequence: TGTGCCAGCAGCGTAACAGGGTTGGGAGGCTACACCTTC. This encodes CASSVTGLGGYTF.

The rearrangement uses TRBV6-6 and TRBJ1-6; 7 bases are shared with TRBD1. Unmatched junction bases numbered 0, after V lost 2 bases and J lost 5 bases. This CDR3 comprises 14 residues. Germline V gene lookup returns CDR1 MNHNY and CDR2 SVGAGI (reference sequence). The CDR3 sequence is CASSYTGDNSPLHF. The CDR3 nucleotides read TGTGCCAGCAGTTACACAGGGGATAATTCACCCCTCCACTTT.

The chain couples TRBV2 to TRBJ2-7, with 14 nucleotides matching TRBD2. The CDR3 covers 15 residues. Germline CDR1 is SNHLY and CDR2 is FYNNEI. V gave up 7 bases and J gave up 2 bases; unmatched junction bases: 4. The chain's CDR3 is CASTSTSGGAYEQYF. The DNA of the CDR3 is TGTGCCAGCACTTCGACTAGCGGGGGGGCCTACGAGCAGTACTTC.

Only one count was recorded for this clone. This chain connects TRBV2 to TRBJ2-3; weak D call: TRBD1 (5 bases). There are 14 residues in the CDR3. Trimming left V 4 bases short and J 3 bases short, with 11 bases between. The germline CDR1 and CDR2 sequences are SNHLY and FYNNEI. Here the CDR3 reads CASSGWQGTDTQYF. CDR3 bases: TGTGCCAGCAGTGGGTGGCAGGGAACAGATACGCAGTATTTT. Based on the CDR3 plus reference TRBV2 and TRBJ2-3, the full variable domain is EPEVTQTPSHQVTQMGQEVILRCVPISNHLYFYWYRQILGQKVEFLVSFYNNEISEKSEIFDDQFSVERPDGSNFTLKIRSTKLEDSAMYFCASSGWQGTDTQYFGPGTRLTVL.

The chain recombines TRBV10-1 with TRBJ2-5, with D perhaps TRBD2 (6 bases). The CDR3 contains 14 residues. Germline lookup yields CDR1 WNHNN and CDR2 SYGVQD (reference sequence). V was pared by 7 bases and J by 5 bases, with 17 bases between. In DNA, the CDR3 is TGCGCCAGCACTTACGCCGGGAGTCGGGAGACCCAGTACTTC. It specifies CASTYAGSRETQYF.

The V call is TRBV5-1, the J call TRBJ2-3; D is unclear. The V end was cut by 1 base, the J end by 0 bases, with 3 bases between. This CDR3 is built from 13 residues. Looked up from germline, CDR1 is SGHRS and CDR2 is YFSETQ. CDR3 DNA sequence: TGCGCCAGCAGCTTGATAAGCACAGATACGCAGTATTTT. Amino acid sequence: CASSLISTDTQYF.

V usage is TRBV6-5 and J usage is TRBJ1-5; D possibly corresponds to TRBD1 (5 bases). Trimming removed 11 bases from V and 9 bases from J, with 26 bases in between. The CDR3 loop spans 15 amino acids. CDR1 MNHEY and CDR2 SVGAGI come from the germline V gene. The CDR3 region has the DNA TGTGCCGGGGGGAGTGAGGGAAGGGACCTACGGCCCCAGCATTTT. Amino acids: CAGGSEGRDLRPQHF.

This chain's CDR3 is CATRTPGMGSMNTEAFF. As DNA, the CDR3 is TGTGCCACCAGAACCCCCGGGATGGGTTCGATGAACACTGAAGCTTTCTTT. The chain joins TRBV24-1 to TRBJ1-1; D ambiguous. This CDR3 spans 17 amino acids. Trimming stripped 7 bases from V and 0 bases from J, with 20 bases between. Germline loops: CDR1 KGHDR, CDR2 SFDVKD.

This clone was recorded only once. The gene calls are TRBV12-3 or TRBV12-4 and TRBJ1-1; D not certain. Trimming stripped 3 bases from V and 6 bases from J, with 11 bases between. The length of the CDR3 is 13 residues. CDR3 DNA: TGTGCCAGCAGTTTCTCCGACAAGGCTGAAGCTTTCTTT. Its translation: CASSFSDKAEAFF.

This clone came up many times. The chain combines TRBV2 with TRBJ1-3; 10 nucleotides align to TRBD1. This CDR3 is built from 18 residues. Germline trimming cut 7 bases from V and 0 bases from J; bases unmatched to any gene: 12. The germline V gene encodes CDR1 SNHLY and CDR2 FYNNEI. CDR3 residues: CASTLAGTGVGSGNTIYF. The CDR3, as DNA: TGTGCCAGCACCTTAGCCGGGACAGGGGTTGGCTCTGGAAACACCATATATTTT.

V usage is TRBV6-5 and J usage is TRBJ2-1; a weak D match, TRBD2 (6 bases). Germline V lookup: CDR1 MNHEY, CDR2 SVGAGI. V gave up 5 bases and J gave up 0 bases, with 11 bases separating them. This CDR3 comprises 15 residues. The CDR3 spells CASSHTGVSYNEQFF. The CDR3 nucleotides read TGTGCCAGCAGTCACACGGGGGTCTCCTACAATGAGCAGTTCTTC.

The chain couples TRBV24-1 to TRBJ1-1; 7 bases map to TRBD1. J was trimmed by 1 base and V by 9 bases; bases with no gene match: 10. Per germline, CDR1 KGHDR and CDR2 SFDVKD. CDR3 length: 15 amino acids. The CDR3 region is CATRGPGGRNTEAFF. In DNA, the CDR3 is TGTGCCACCCGAGGTCCAGGGGGAAGGAACACTGAAGCTTTCTTT.

The chain combines TRBV12-5 with TRBJ1-5; D ambiguous. The length of the CDR3 is 12 residues. V lost 9 bases, J lost 3 bases, and 9 bases lay in between. Per the germline V gene, CDR1 is LGHNT and CDR2 is FRNRAP. The CDR3 DNA reads TGTGCTAGCGATCTAAACAATCAGCCCCAGCATTTT. Amino acid sequence: CASDLNNQPQHF.